A single sample is the source of the 10 T cell receptor beta chains below, sequenced in a study of shared T cell receptors in the human thymus. Repertoires were generated with immunoSEQ multiplex PCR, while TCRdb's copy carries only in-frame clones and drops some. The sample holds under 700,000 clones, about four fifths seen once. The same specimen was also included in a second study, on human thymus T cells.

The sample was thymocytes. The receptors shown here come from a boy younger than two with a congenital heart defect.

The V and J genes are TRBV5-8 and TRBJ1-1; the D gene is possibly TRBD1 (5 bases). Trimming removed 4 bases from V and 0 bases from J, with 25 bases in between. CDR3 length equals 19 residues. The germline gives CDR1 SGHTS, CDR2 YDEGEE. The DNA for the CDR3 is TGTGCCAGCAGCGAGTCCCAAGGGCCCAGGGCGCGCATGAACACTGAAGCTTTCTTT. Translating it yields CASSESQGPRARMNTEAFF.

The chain employs TRBV25-1 and TRBJ2-3; the D gene is possibly TRBD1 (5 bases). Germline V gene sequence: CDR1 MGHDK, CDR2 SYGVNS. V was clipped by 1 base and J by 7 bases, with 18 bases between them. This CDR3 comprises 16 residues. In DNA form, the CDR3 reads TGTGCCAGCAGTGAATCAAGGGTGGATAGGACAAATACGCAGTATTTT. Its protein product is CASSESRVDRTNTQYF.

The chain employs TRBV4-2 and TRBJ2-4; perhaps TRBD2 as D (5 bases). CDR1 LGHNA and CDR2 YNFKEQ come from the germline V gene. This CDR3 is built from 18 residues. The germline V and J ends were trimmed by 3 bases and 8 bases, with 26 bases remaining between them. The DNA of the CDR3 is TGTGCCAGCAGCCATTTTACCCCGGCCCGAGGCAAGGGAGACATTCAGTACTTC. It encodes CASSHFTPARGKGDIQYF.

This clone was seen a few times. The chain has TRBV6-4 and TRBJ1-1; 7 nucleotides agree with TRBD1. V shed 4 bases, J shed 1 base, and the junction held 6 bases outside the gene matches. Germline CDR1 MRHNA, CDR2 SNTAGT. This CDR3 contains 15 residues. The CDR3 spells CASSANTGANTEAFF. The CDR3 nucleotides read TGTGCCAGCAGTGCCAACACAGGGGCGAACACTGAAGCTTTCTTT.

V gene TRBV6-5 combines with J gene TRBJ2-7, with 10 bases aligning to TRBD1. Germline values: CDR1 MNHEY, CDR2 SVGAGI. CDR3 size: 16 residues. J lost 3 bases, V lost 2 bases, and 7 bases had no gene match. The CDR3: CASSYDRGHRIYEQYF. The CDR3 nucleotides are TGTGCCAGCAGTTACGACAGGGGGCACCGGATCTACGAGCAGTACTTC.

J is TRBJ2-4 and V is TRBV7-9, with TRBD1 matching over 7 bases. The CDR3 contains 15 residues. The V segment lost 4 bases and the J segment 3 bases; nucleotides outside the gene matches: 6. CDR1 is SEHNR and CDR2 is FQNEAQ in the germline V gene (reference sequence). The CDR3 is CASSWGTAYKNIQYF. DNA of the CDR3: TGTGCCAGCAGCTGGGGGACAGCCTACAAAAACATTCAGTACTTC.

The V gene is TRBV7-9, the J gene TRBJ2-1; weak D call: TRBD2 (6 bases). CDR3 length: 17 residues. V was trimmed by 0 bases and J by 4 bases, leaving 16 bases between them. Germline values: CDR1 SEHNR, CDR2 FQNEAQ (reference sequence). CDR3 in DNA: TGTGCCAGCAGCTTAGCCCCAAGGGGAGGAACTTACAATGAGCAGTTCTTC. Encoded protein: CASSLAPRGGTYNEQFF.

This clone was observed a handful of times. This chain links TRBV4-1 with TRBJ2-7; D is perhaps TRBD2 (5 bases). Trimming removed 0 bases at V and 2 bases at J, with 11 bases between. The germline CDR1 and CDR2 sequences are MGHRA and YSYEKL. The CDR3 runs to 15 residues. The CDR3 loop is CASSQDRRHPYEQYF. The CDR3 nucleotides are TGCGCCAGCAGCCAAGACCGGAGGCACCCCTACGAGCAGTACTTC.

This chain joins TRBV28 and TRBJ2-7, with 13 bases identical to TRBD2. The ends lost 3 bases at V and 5 bases at J; junction bases unmatched: 7. This CDR3 comprises 16 residues. Germline assignment: CDR1 MDHEN and CDR2 SYDVKM. The CDR3 nucleotides are TGTGCCAGCAGTTTCTACCGACTAGCGGGAGGCAACGAGCAGTACTTC. Its translation: CASSFYRLAGGNEQYF. Supplemented by reference TRBV28 and TRBJ2-7, the full variable domain reads DVKVTQSSRYLVKRTGEKVFLECVQDMDHENMFWYRQDPGLGLRLIYFSYDVKMKEKGDIPEGYSVSREKKERFSLILESASTNQTSMYLCASSFYRLAGGNEQYFGPGTRLTVT.

This sequence joins TRBV4-1 and TRBJ2-1; 9 bases match TRBD2. Germline lookup yields CDR1 MGHRA and CDR2 YSYEKL. This CDR3 is built from 17 residues. The V gene end was trimmed by 2 bases and the J gene end by 7 bases; junction bases not matched to a gene: 12. The CDR3 DNA sequence: TGCGCCAGCAGCCAAAGCTTCGGACTAGCGCTCTTGAATGAGCAGTTCTTC. It yields the protein CASSQSFGLALLNEQFF.